The source of this T cell receptor (beta chain) is a study of graft-versus-host responses after intestinal transplantation. The overall study: All recipients got anti-thymocyte globulin induction, then tacrolimus and steroids for about 3 years. Study-wide results and caveats: Some patients had graft-donor T cell macrochimerism. In their allografts, the ratios of graft-versus-host to host-versus-graft T cell clones were high. Some GvH clones appeared in ileal mucosa or blood before recipient bone marrow.

Germline V CDR1 and CDR2: SGHRS, YFSETQ. This CDR3 has 13 residues. Trimming removed 3 bases from V and 8 bases from J, with 11 bases in between. Sequenced by immunoSEQ multiplex PCR; TCRdb stores in-frame clones only, minus some. This repertoire shows 85,000 to 100,000 clones, more than 85% found once; its top ten account for around 0.17%. In the case of this clone: Its antigen is undetermined.

V and J are TRBV5-1 and TRBJ1-4, with D uncertain. This clonotype was obtained from a human donor who received an intestinal transplant. Sequenced here: unstimulated CD4+ T cells sorted from spleen or lymph node cells, sampled before intestinal transplant. CDR3 sequence (DNA): TGCGCCAGCAGCTCAGAGGGTCACGAAAAACTGTTTTTT. Its protein product is CASSSEGHEKLFF.